This TCR beta chain was identified in a study of T cell repertoires and Cas9 in healthy adults (dated by TCRdb to the late 2010s). Regarding the research as a whole: SpCas9-reactive T cells were characterized for multi-effector potency, cytotoxicity and lineage determination within the CD4 and CD8 compartments. Preexisting T cell immunity against the Streptococcus pyogenes Cas9 nuclease (SpCas9) used in CRISPR gene editing was examined in the study. The investigation overall reported the following: In vitro, the proliferation and function of SpCas9-reactive effector T cells were reported to be mitigated by SpCas9-reactive regulatory T cells.

Library construction relied on the immunoSEQ multiplex PCR assay. Held by TCRdb, this immuneACCESS table contains in-frame sequences only and omits some clones. Under half of the omission traces to an unresolved V gene where checked; the cause of the rest is unknown. This sample has about 15,000 clones in its table, and around 90% of those were observed once. The ten largest clones capture approximately 2.1% of the sample. This clone was seen just once. Its antigen is not yet known. Qualities for individual bases were not recorded, and no much larger clone is one base off. The junction shows trimming of 3 bases on V and 5 bases on J, plus 16 bases between the germline ends. CDR1 and CDR2 (LNHDA, SQIVND) derive from the germline V gene (reference sequence). From its cysteine to its phenylalanine, the CDR3 spans 15 amino acids. Only the CDR3 DNA is retained, 45 bases long and in frame from the first base.

Donors were healthy humans. The sequenced material came from Tregs (CD4+, CD25+, CD127-, CD137-, CD154-) from PBMCs; culture status not recorded. The TCR was taken from a human donor in good health. The chain employs TRBV19 and TRBJ1-2, with the D gene not confidently named. The sequenced DNA: TGTGCCAGTAGTATCGGAGGAGGCTCGTGGTATGGCTACACCTTC. Translated, it gives CASSIGGGSWYGYTF.